A selection of T cell receptor beta chains follows, all from one sample in a study of regulatory T cells in long-lasting Graves disease. TCRdb ran MiXCR on the multiplex PCR reads and lists one entry per CDR3 protein. The profile covers around 250,000 distinct CDR3 sequences, with about 17% appearing a single time and approximately 14% taken by the ten largest. These same data were also listed under a study on T cells in Graves' hyperthyroidism and ophthalmopathy.

Source: peripheral blood mononuclear cells (PBMCs), taken at new diagnosis, from a patient treated with antithyroid drugs. The receptors come from a woman aged 25 to 39 with Graves disease. Each CDR3 is given without its conserved first and last residue. Each record gives: V gene, J gene, CDR3 protein.

TRBV3-1	TRBJ2-2	ASSQANRNTGELF
TRBV11-2	TRBJ2-3	ASSLGLAGHPSYGTDTQY
TRBV5-1	TRBJ1-1	ASQTGAEAF
TRBV9	TRBJ1-1	ASSVTGGMNTEAF
TRBV10-3	TRBJ2-1	AISEQAGIGNEQF
TRBV7-9	TRBJ1-2	ASSRQEKTYGYT
TRBV27	TRBJ1-4	ASSLQGVNEKLF
TRBV29-1	TRBJ2-2	SVELQSGELF
TRBV7-9	TRBJ2-7	ASSFSRGGYYEQY
TRBV3-1	TRBJ1-2	ASSLATGGPGYT